This T cell receptor beta chain was sequenced in a study of neurological immune-mediated disorders. One entry per CDR3 protein results from TCRdb running MiXCR on the 5' RACE reads. The top ten clones hold around 4% of a sample with fewer than 45,000 distinct CDR3 sequences, roughly 7% of them seen once. CDR3 length: 12 amino acids. The germline gives CDR1 DFQATT, CDR2 SNEGSKA (reference sequence). V was pared by 5 bases and J by 8 bases, with 8 bases of the junction left unmatched. This clonotype showed up just a few times. The receptor comes from a woman between 35 and 50 years old in good health. Sequenced input: PBMCs. The rearrangement links TRBV20-1 to TRBJ1-2; 7 nucleotides agree with TRBD1. CDR3 sequence: CSALTGAEGYTF. The CDR3 nucleotides are TGCAGTGCTCTTACAGGGGCGGAGGGCTACACCTTC.